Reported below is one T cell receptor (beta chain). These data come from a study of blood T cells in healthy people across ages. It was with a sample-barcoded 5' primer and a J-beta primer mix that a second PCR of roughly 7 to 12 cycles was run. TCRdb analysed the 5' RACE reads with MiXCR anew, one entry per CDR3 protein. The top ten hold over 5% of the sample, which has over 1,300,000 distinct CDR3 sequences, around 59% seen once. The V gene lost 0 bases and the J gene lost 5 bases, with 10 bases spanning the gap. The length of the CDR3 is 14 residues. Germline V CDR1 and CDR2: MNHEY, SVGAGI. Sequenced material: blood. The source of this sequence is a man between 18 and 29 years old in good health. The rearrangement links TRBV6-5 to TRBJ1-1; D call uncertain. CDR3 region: CASSYSGFRTEAFF. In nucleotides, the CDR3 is TGTGCCAGCAGTTACTCGGGGTTCAGAACTGAAGCTTTCTTT.